This T cell receptor beta chain originates from a study of T cells in Graves' hyperthyroidism and ophthalmopathy. Study-level information: Initial diagnosis, before any treatment, was when peripheral blood was collected. Study-level results: Ophthalmopathy and stable hyperthyroidism were told apart by a 13 V-J model.

RNA transcripts served as the template for amplifying TCR beta CDR3 regions. Researchers ran a first-round RT-PCR on the TCR CDR3 using the HTBI primer set. MiXCR, applied by TCRdb to the multiplex PCR reads, yields one record per CDR3 protein. The sample has 490,000 or so distinct CDR3 sequences, less than 25% seen once; the top ten hold about 49%. The CDR3 extends over 17 amino acids. V shed 3 bases and J 4 bases; nucleotides not matched to a gene: 6. This clonotype was seen many times. Its target is unknown. Inclusion characteristics of ophthalmopathy patients comprised a Clinical Activity Score of at least 3, a NOSPECS grade of at least 4, and duration under 3 months.

The sample consisted of blood. This TCR was recovered from a woman aged 65 to 85 with Graves' ophthalmopathy. J is TRBJ2-3 and V is TRBV12-3 or TRBV12-4; 14 bases fit TRBD2. CDR3 loop: CASSFGTSGSFPDTQYF. The CDR3 nucleotides are TGTGCCAGCAGTTTTGGGACTAGCGGGAGCTTTCCAGATACGCAGTATTTT.